One and the same sample provided the 3 T cell receptor beta chains below, sequenced in a study of T-cell reconstitution after alpha-beta-depleted transplantation in children. A library of TCRbeta sequences, prepared with unique molecular identifiers, was generated. TCRdb independently ran MiXCR on the PCR reads; one entry per CDR3 protein. This table has around 300,000 distinct CDR3 sequences, about a tenth appearing once. The specimen was PBMCs, collected before TCRalphabeta/CD19-depleted stem cell transplant. These receptors originate from a boy less than two years old with acute myeloid leukemia, due to receive a stem cell transplant.

This clonotype was seen ten or more times. The genes are TRBV20-1 and TRBJ2-4; unclear D gene. The CDR3 has 16 amino acids. Germline V gene sequence: CDR1 DFQATT, CDR2 SNEGSKA (reference sequence). V lost 0 bases and J 0 bases, leaving 12 bases between the germline ends. The CDR3 is CSARDHGALAKNIQYF. For the CDR3, the DNA is TGCAGTGCTAGAGATCACGGAGCTCTAGCCAAAAACATTCAGTACTTC.

This clonotype was counted at least ten times. This sequence joins TRBV10-3 and TRBJ2-7; TRBD2 is a possible D gene (6 bases). The CDR3 is 15 amino acids. Germline CDR1 and CDR2: ENHRY and SYGVKD. V lost 0 bases to trimming and J lost 0 bases, with 9 bases between them. CDR3 bases: TGTGCCATCAGTGAGTCGGGACTCATCTCCTACGAGCAGTACTTC. Protein sequence: CAISESGLISYEQYF.

At least ten counts were recorded for this clonotype. The chain uses TRBV10-3 and TRBJ2-7; no reliable D call. V lost 4 bases and J lost 4, with 5 bases in between. The CDR3 is made up of 11 amino acids. Germline-derived CDR1 and CDR2 are ENHRY and SYGVKD. The CDR3 loop is CAISAGYEQYF. The CDR3 nucleotides read TGTGCCATCAGTGCCGGGTACGAGCAGTACTTC.